This record concerns one T cell receptor (beta chain) sequence. Investigators reverse transcribed all isolated RNA, so they sequenced expressed TCRB transcripts. Only in-frame clones appear in the TCRdb table, and some are missing; sequencing was by immunoSEQ multiplex PCR. The sample holds 900,000 or so clones, roughly 15% seen once. The sample originates from a study of beta chain features in type 1 diabetes. The germline V gene has CDR1 SGDLS and CDR2 YYNGEE. CDR3 length equals 12 residues. V lost 4 bases, J lost 8 bases, and 12 bases lay in between. This sequence joins TRBV9 and TRBJ1-2; D is perhaps TRBD1 (6 bases). Sequenced input: naive CD4+ T cells from blood. The sequence was collected from a woman between 18 and 29 years old in good health. The CDR3 coding sequence is TGTGCCAGCAGCACCCCAGGGGTCGGCTACACCTTC. Protein sequence: CASSTPGVGYTF.